These 20 T cell receptor beta chains originate from one sample sequenced in a study of blood T cell repertoires in COVID-19. The table came from immunoSEQ multiplex PCR; TCRdb's copy has only in-frame clones and leaves some out. The table lists under 350,000 clones, around 90% of them singletons. Material: peripheral blood. The receptors derive from a woman aged 25 to 39 with COVID-19, enrolled during active disease.

The chain uses TRBV28 and TRBJ2-1, with D unresolved. The germline CDR1 and CDR2 sequences are MDHEN and SYDVKM. The CDR3 is 13 amino acids. V dropped 6 bases and J dropped 2 bases, with 8 bases sitting between them. The CDR3 DNA sequence: TGTGCCAGCAGCAGCGTCCCCTACAATGAGCAGTTCTTC. It translates to CASSSVPYNEQFF.

The CDR3 nucleotides are TGTGCCAGCAGCTTGTTCGGCGGGAGGGCCAAAAGCGAGTACTTC. Residues: CASSLFGGRAKSEYF. The chain couples TRBV5-6 to TRBJ2-7; 9 bases fit TRBD2. V shed 1 base and J 11 bases; nucleotides not matched to a gene: 13. The CDR3 runs 15 residues. Germline V gives CDR1 SGHDT, CDR2 YYEEEE.

This clone was picked up a small number of times. The V gene is TRBV24-1, the J gene TRBJ2-2; possibly TRBD1 for D (5 bases). Germline V gene lookup returns CDR1 KGHDR and CDR2 SFDVKD. The CDR3 is made up of 16 amino acids. V lost 3 bases, J lost 6 bases, and 16 bases lay in between. CDR3 protein: CATSDNRPIGPGELFF. The CDR3 nucleotides read TGTGCCACCAGTGATAACAGGCCTATAGGCCCCGGGGAGCTGTTTTTT.

This chain connects TRBV4-3 to TRBJ2-5; perhaps TRBD2 as D (5 bases). Germline CDR1 reads LGHNA; CDR2 reads YSLEER. V lost 3 bases, J lost 0 bases, and 17 bases lay in between. This CDR3 region has 17 residues. CDR3 amino acids: CASSQDFDTYYQETQYF. The CDR3 DNA is TGCGCCAGCAGCCAGGACTTCGACACCTATTACCAAGAGACCCAGTACTTC.

The V gene is TRBV30, the J gene TRBJ1-1, with unresolved D. The germline gives CDR1 GTSNPN, CDR2 SVGIG (reference sequence). The CDR3 has 13 residues. Between the trimmed V and J ends, which lost 0 bases and 7 bases, there was a span of 12 bases. CDR3 residues: CAWSVLDGVEAFF. As DNA, the CDR3 is TGTGCCTGGAGTGTACTAGATGGGGTTGAAGCTTTCTTT.

The chain recombines TRBV5-1 with TRBJ2-7, with 13 nucleotides matching TRBD2. The V segment lost 4 bases and the J segment 7 bases; nucleotides outside the gene matches: 5. The CDR3 has 14 amino acids. The germline gives CDR1 SGHRS, CDR2 YFSETQ. Here the CDR3 DNA reads TGCGCCAGCAGCCTGACTAGCGGGAGGAGAGAGCAGTACTTC. This translates into CASSLTSGRREQYF.

V gene TRBV18 combines with J gene TRBJ1-1; no definite D call. Trimming left V 3 bases short and J 7 bases short, with 9 bases between. The CDR3 runs to 12 residues. The germline V gene encodes CDR1 KGHSH and CDR2 LQKENI. In DNA form, the CDR3 reads TGTGCCAGCTCACCGATTGAGAGTGAAGCTTTCTTT. Translation gives CASSPIESEAFF.

The chain combines TRBV5-5 with TRBJ2-7; the D gene is possibly TRBD1 (5 bases). The V end was cut by 5 bases, the J end by 6 bases, with 12 bases between. The CDR3 extends over 12 amino acids. CDR1 is SGHKS, CDR2 YYEKEE, per germline (reference sequence). The CDR3 spells CASSSPGPEQYF. The CDR3 nucleotides read TGTGCCAGCAGTTCGCCAGGGCCCGAGCAGTACTTC.

The chain combines TRBV5-1 with TRBJ1-1; 7 bases are a match to TRBD1. This CDR3 has 15 amino acids. Germline CDR1 SGHRS, CDR2 YFSETQ. Trimming took 4 bases from V and 2 from J; bases not matched to a gene: 8. As DNA, the CDR3 is TGCGCCAGCAGCGTACAGGGGCGAAGCAACACTGAAGCTTTCTTT. Its protein is CASSVQGRSNTEAFF.

This rearrangement joins TRBV11-2 to TRBJ2-7; 11 nucleotides match TRBD1. V trimming: 5 bases; J trimming: 3 bases; junction bases outside the gene matches: 6. The length of the CDR3 is 15 residues. The germline V gene has CDR1 SGHAT and CDR2 FQNNGV. The CDR3 DNA sequence: TGTGCCAGCAGCCAGGACAGGGGGCCAATCTACGAGCAGTACTTC. Encoded protein: CASSQDRGPIYEQYF.

To note about this clone: A junction boundary mismatches the germline segment, possibly from a read error. J is TRBJ2-1 and V is TRBV11-2; D not certain. CDR1 is SGHAT and CDR2 is FQNNGV in the germline V gene. This CDR3 comprises 11 residues. This CDR3 reads CASSIDIEQFF. The CDR3 DNA is TGTGCCAGCAGCATAGATATTGAGCAGTTCTTC.

The rearrangement uses TRBV28 and TRBJ1-2, with 9 bases that match TRBD1. This CDR3 spans 15 amino acids. Germline V gene sequence: CDR1 MDHEN, CDR2 SYDVKM. J gave up 0 bases and V 5 bases, and 4 bases lay outside the gene matches. This chain's CDR3 is CASSPRQGANYGYTF. CDR3 DNA sequence: TGTGCCAGCAGTCCCAGACAGGGGGCTAACTATGGCTACACCTTC.

This clone was detected a few times. V gene TRBV19 combines with J gene TRBJ1-1; TRBD1 agrees at 9 bases. This CDR3 is built from 14 residues. The J segment lost 8 bases and the V segment lost 8 bases, leaving 12 bases of the junction unmatched. CDR1 and CDR2 from the germline V gene are LNHDA and SQIVND (reference sequence). DNA for the CDR3: TGTGCCAGTGACGGACAGGGGAGGTCTGCCGAAGCTTTCTTT. Translating it yields CASDGQGRSAEAFF. Drawing the rest from reference TRBV19 and TRBJ1-1, the complete variable domain is DGGITQSPKYLFRKEGQNVTLSCEQNLNHDAMYWYRQDPGQGLRLIYYSQIVNDFQKGDIAEGYSVSREKKESFPLTVTSAQKNPTAFYLCASDGQGRSAEAFFGQGTRLTVV.

V usage is TRBV19 and J usage is TRBJ1-1, with D unclear. This CDR3 region has 15 residues. Germline lookup yields CDR1 LNHDA and CDR2 SQIVND (reference sequence). V was pared by 1 base and J by 4 bases, with 13 bases between. Written as DNA, the CDR3 is TGTGCCAGTAGTATAGGGGTACGCCCGGGCACTGAAGCTTTCTTT. It encodes CASSIGVRPGTEAFF.

This clone was recorded a few times. The CDR3 reads CASSQGNYGYTF. The DNA for the CDR3 is TGCGCCAGCAGCCAGGGTAACTATGGCTACACCTTC. J is TRBJ1-2 and V is TRBV5-1; D is possibly TRBD1 (5 bases). This CDR3 is built from 12 residues. Trimming removed 4 bases at V and 1 base at J, with 5 bases between. The germline gives CDR1 SGHRS, CDR2 YFSETQ.

The V and J genes are TRBV21-1 and TRBJ2-7; the DNA was not used to check the table's D call, TRBD1. TRBV21-1 is reported as a pseudogene. The CDR3 loop spans 16 amino acids. The CDR3 coding sequence is TGTGCCAGCAGCAAAAAGGGGACAGGAGATCGGTCCGAGCAGTACTTC. It translates to CASSKKGTGDRSEQYF.

The chain recombines TRBV4-1 with TRBJ1-5; D not certain. CDR1 MGHRA and CDR2 YSYEKL come from the germline V gene. The CDR3 totals 18 residues. Trimming took 0 bases from V and 6 from J, leaving 21 bases between them. The CDR3 DNA reads as TGCGCCAGCAGCCAAGAGAAAGTGACCCAAACAAGAGGTCAGCCCCAGCATTTT. It specifies CASSQEKVTQTRGQPQHF.

The chain is built from TRBV5-1 and TRBJ1-1, with 9 positions matching TRBD1. CDR1 SGHRS and CDR2 YFSETQ come from the germline V gene. Unmatched junction bases numbered 3, after V lost 3 bases and J lost 3 bases. The CDR3 loop spans 14 amino acids. CDR3 in DNA: TGCGCCAGCAGCTCGGACAGGGGCGACACTGAAGCTTTCTTT. Amino acids: CASSSDRGDTEAFF.

The rearrangement links TRBV30 to TRBJ1-2, with D possibly matching TRBD1 (5 bases). Germline values: CDR1 GTSNPN, CDR2 SVGIG (reference sequence). V was cut by 0 bases and J by 7 bases, with 12 bases left in between. The CDR3 sequence is 13 residues long. CDR3: CAWSVLHGGGYTF. As DNA, the CDR3 is TGTGCCTGGAGTGTACTTCACGGGGGTGGCTACACCTTC.

The chain carries TRBV2 and TRBJ2-2; D is unclear. V lost 2 bases to trimming and J lost 4 bases, with 11 bases between them. The CDR3 length is 15 residues. From germline, CDR1 is SNHLY and CDR2 FYNNEI. The DNA of the CDR3 is TGTGCCAGCAGTGAACTAGTCACGTCCACCGGGGAGCTGTTTTTT. It is translated as CASSELVTSTGELFF.